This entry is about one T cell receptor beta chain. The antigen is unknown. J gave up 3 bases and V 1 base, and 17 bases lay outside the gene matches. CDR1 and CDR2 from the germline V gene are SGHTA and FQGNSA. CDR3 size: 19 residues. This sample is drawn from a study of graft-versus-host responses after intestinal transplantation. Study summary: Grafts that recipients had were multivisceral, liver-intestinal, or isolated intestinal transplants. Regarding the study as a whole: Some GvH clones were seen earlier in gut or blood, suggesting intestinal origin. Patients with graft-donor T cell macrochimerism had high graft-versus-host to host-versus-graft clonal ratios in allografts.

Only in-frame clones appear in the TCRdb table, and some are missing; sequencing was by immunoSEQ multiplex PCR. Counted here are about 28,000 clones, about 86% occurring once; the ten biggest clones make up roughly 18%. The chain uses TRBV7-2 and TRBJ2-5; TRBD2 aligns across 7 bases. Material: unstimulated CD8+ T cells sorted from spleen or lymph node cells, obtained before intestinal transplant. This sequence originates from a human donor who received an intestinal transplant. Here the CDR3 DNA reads TGTGCCAGCAGCTTAGTACCCCCGGGGGAGGGTAATTGGGAAGAGACCCAGTACTTC. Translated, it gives CASSLVPPGEGNWEETQYF.